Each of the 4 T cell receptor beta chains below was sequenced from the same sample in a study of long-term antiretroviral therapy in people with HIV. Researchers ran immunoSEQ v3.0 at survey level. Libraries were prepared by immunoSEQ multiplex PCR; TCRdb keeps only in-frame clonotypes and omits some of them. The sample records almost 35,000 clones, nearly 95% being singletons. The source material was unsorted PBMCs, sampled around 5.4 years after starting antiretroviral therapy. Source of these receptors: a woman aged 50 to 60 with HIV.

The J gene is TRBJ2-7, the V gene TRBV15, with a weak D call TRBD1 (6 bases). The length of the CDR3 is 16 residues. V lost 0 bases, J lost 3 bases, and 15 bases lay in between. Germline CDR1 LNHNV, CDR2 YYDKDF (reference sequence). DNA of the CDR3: TGTGCCACCAGCAGAGATGGGACAAAAAAAGGCTACGAGCAGTACTTC. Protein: CATSRDGTKKGYEQYF.

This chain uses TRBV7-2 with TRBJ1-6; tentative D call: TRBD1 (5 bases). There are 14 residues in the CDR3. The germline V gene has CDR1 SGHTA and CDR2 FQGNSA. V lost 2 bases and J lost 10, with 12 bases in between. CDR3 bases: TGTGCCAGCAGCTTATTGGGAAAGGGGTCACCCCTCCACTTT. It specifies CASSLLGKGSPLHF.

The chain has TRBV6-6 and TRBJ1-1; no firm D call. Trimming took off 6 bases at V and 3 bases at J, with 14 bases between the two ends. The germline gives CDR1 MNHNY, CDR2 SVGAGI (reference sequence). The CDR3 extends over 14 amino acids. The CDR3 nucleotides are TGTGCCAGCAGCCCCGCCGTCCAGGACACTGAAGCTTTCTTT. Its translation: CASSPAVQDTEAFF.

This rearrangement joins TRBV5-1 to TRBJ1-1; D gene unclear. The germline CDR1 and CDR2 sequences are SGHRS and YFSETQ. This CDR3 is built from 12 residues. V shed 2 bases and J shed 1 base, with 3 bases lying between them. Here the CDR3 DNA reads TGCGCCAGCAGCTTTGGGAACACTGAAGCTTTCTTT. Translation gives CASSFGNTEAFF. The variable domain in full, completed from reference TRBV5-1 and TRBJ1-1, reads KAGVTQTPRYLIKTRGQQVTLSCSPISGHRSVSWYQQTPGQGLQFLFEYFSETQRNKGNFPGRFSGRQFSNSRSEMNVSTLELGDSALYLCASSFGNTEAFFGQGTRLTVV.